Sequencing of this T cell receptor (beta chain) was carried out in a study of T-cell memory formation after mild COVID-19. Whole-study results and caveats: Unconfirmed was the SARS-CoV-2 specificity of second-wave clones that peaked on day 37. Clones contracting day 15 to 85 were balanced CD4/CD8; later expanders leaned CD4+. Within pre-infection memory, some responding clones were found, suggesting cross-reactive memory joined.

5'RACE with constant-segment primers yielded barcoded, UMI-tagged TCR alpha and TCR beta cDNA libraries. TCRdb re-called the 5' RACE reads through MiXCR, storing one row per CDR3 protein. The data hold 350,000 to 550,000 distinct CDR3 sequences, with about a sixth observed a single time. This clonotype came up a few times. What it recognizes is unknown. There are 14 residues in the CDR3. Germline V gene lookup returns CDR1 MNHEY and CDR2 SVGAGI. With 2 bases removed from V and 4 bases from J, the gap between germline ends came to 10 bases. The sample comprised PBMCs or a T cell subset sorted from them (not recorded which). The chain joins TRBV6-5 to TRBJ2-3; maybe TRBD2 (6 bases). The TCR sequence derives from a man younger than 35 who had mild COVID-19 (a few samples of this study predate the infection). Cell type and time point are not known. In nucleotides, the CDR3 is TGTGCCAGCAGTTACCGGAGGGCCGCAGATACGCAGTATTTT. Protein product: CASSYRRAADTQYF.